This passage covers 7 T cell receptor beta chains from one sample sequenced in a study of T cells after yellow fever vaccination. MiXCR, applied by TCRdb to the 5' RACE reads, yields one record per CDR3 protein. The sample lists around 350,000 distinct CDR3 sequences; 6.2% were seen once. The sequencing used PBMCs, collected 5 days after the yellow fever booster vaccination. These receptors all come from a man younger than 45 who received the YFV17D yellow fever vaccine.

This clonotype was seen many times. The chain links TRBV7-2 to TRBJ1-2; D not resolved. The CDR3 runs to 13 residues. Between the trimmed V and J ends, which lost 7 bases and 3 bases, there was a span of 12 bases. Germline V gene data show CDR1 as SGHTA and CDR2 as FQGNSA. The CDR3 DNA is TGTGCCAGCAACCCGAGGCCTCACTATGGCTACACCTTC. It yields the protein CASNPRPHYGYTF.

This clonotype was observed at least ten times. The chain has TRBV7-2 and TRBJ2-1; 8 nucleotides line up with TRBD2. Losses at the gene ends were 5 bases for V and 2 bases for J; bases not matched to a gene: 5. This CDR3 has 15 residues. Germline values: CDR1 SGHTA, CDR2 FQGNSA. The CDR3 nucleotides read TGTGCCAGCAGCGTACTAGCGGACCCCTACAATGAGCAGTTCTTC. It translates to CASSVLADPYNEQFF.

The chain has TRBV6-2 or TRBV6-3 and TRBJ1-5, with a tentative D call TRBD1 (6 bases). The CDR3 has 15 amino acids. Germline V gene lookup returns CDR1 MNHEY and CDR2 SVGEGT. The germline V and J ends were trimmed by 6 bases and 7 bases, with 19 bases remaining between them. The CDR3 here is CASSRGGPGEQPQHF. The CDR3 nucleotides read TGTGCCAGCAGCAGGGGTGGGCCAGGGGAACAGCCCCAGCATTTT.

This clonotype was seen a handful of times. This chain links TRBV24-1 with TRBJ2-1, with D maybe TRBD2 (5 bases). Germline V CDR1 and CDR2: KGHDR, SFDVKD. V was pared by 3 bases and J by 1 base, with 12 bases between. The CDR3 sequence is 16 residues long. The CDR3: CATSDEDLPSYNEQFF. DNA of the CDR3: TGTGCCACCAGTGATGAGGACTTGCCGTCCTACAATGAGCAGTTCTTC.

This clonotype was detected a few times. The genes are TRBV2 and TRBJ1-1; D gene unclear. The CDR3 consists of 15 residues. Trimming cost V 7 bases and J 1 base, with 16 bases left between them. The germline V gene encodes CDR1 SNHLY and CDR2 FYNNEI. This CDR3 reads CASIREGTANTEAFF. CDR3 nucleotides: TGTGCCAGCATCCGAGAGGGCACGGCGAACACTGAAGCTTTCTTT.

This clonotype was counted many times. CDR3: CASSSGGVETQYF. The DNA of the CDR3 is TGCGCCAGCAGCTCAGGGGGGGTCGAGACCCAGTACTTC. V and J are TRBV5-1 and TRBJ2-5; possibly TRBD1 or TRBD2 for D (7 bases each). The CDR3 extends over 13 amino acids. Trimming took 3 bases from V and 5 from J, leaving 11 bases between them. Per the germline V gene, CDR1 is SGHRS and CDR2 is YFSETQ.

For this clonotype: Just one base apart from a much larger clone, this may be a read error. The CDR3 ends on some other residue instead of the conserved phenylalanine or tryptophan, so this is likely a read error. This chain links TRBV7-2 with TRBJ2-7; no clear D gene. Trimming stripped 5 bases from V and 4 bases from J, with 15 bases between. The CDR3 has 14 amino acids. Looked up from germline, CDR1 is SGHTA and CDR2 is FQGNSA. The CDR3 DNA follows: TGTGCCAGCAGCCCAAGGACGGAGAGGTACGAGCAGTACTCC. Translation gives CASSPRTERYEQYS.